This T cell receptor (beta chain) was captured in a study of blood T cell repertoires in COVID-19. About the research overall: Italy, Spain and the United States were the sources of the convalescent and acute COVID-19 samples. PBMCs, B-cell-depleted T cells, or T cells provided the cDNA or gDNA that made up the material.

Per the original data handling: Reference gene primer amplification in the assay estimated nucleated cell counts. Profiled with immunoSEQ multiplex PCR; TCRdb holds only in-frame clones, not every one. V, J and clone size reflect that table, while D and trimming were determined from the DNA. The repertoire holds tens of thousands of clones, with roughly 85% as singletons. The CDR3 has 13 amino acids. The J gene is TRBJ1-1, the V gene TRBV12-1; the DNA was not used to check the table's D call, TRBD1. TRBV12-1 is an annotated pseudogene. Specimen: peripheral blood. This receptor was identified in a human donor in a cohort sampled during active COVID-19. CDR3 residues: CASSHRQNTEAFF. The CDR3 region has the DNA TGTGCCAGCAGCCACCGACAGAACACTGAAGCTTTCTTT.